This T cell receptor beta chain was documented in a study of cytomegalovirus exposure and HLA in healthy donors. PCR used 60 Vbeta primers and 13 Jbeta primers. Generated by immunoSEQ multiplex PCR, the TCRdb table keeps only in-frame clones and is missing some. The table shows about 160,000 clones, with 60% to 80% occurring only once. Per germline, CDR1 LNHDA and CDR2 SQIVND (reference sequence). V was trimmed by 3 bases and J by 8 bases, leaving 10 bases between them. CDR3 size: 13 residues. The sample comprised PBMCs. The source of this sequence is a woman aged 25 to 39 in good health and CMV-seronegative. The chain uses TRBV19 and TRBJ1-4; D gene uncertain. CDR3 sequence: CASSILGGEKLFF. CDR3 sequence (DNA): TGTGCCAGTAGTATCCTCGGCGGGGAAAAACTGTTTTTT. The full variable domain, rest sourced from reference TRBV19 and TRBJ1-4, is DGGITQSPKYLFRKEGQNVTLSCEQNLNHDAMYWYRQDPGQGLRLIYYSQIVNDFQKGDIAEGYSVSREKKESFPLTVTSAQKNPTAFYLCASSILGGEKLFFGSGTQLSVL.